This T cell receptor beta chain was documented in a study of spatial heterogeneity in lung cancer. Overall study context: More than ten raw reads, on average, carried each unique TCR and UMI combination.

V was pared by 7 bases and J by 5 bases, with 14 bases between. Germline CDR1 and CDR2: SQVTM and ANQGSEA. The CDR3 extends over 12 amino acids. Every TCR cDNA molecule bore a unique molecular identifier. From the 5' RACE reads, TCRdb called clonotypes with MiXCR, one entry per CDR3 protein. This sample has 9,500 to 15,000 distinct CDR3 sequences; 13% to 15% occur once, and the top ten carry 2.4%. Time point indicated: sample taken at primary tumor resection. No cells were sorted before sequencing. The whole RNA sequenced was extracted from tumor, nontumor lung or frozen PBMC. This clonotype was seen ten or more times.

The receptor's source is a female donor with early-stage non-small cell lung cancer. The sample was PBMCs, taken at surgery. The rearrangement uses TRBV29-1 and TRBJ2-5, with D hard to call. CDR3 residues: CSAYAGGETQYF. CDR3 nucleotide sequence: TGCAGCGCGTACGCAGGTGGGGAGACCCAGTACTTC.